This is a list of T cell receptor beta chains from one sample in a study of T cell repertoires in cytomegalovirus infection. TCRdb fed the reads into MiXCR, producing one record per CDR3 protein. The sample lists some 180,000 distinct CDR3 sequences, roughly a sixth occurring once. The sequenced sample was CD8+ T cells from PBMCs. These receptors originate from a human donor in good health (CMV status not recorded). Some clones in this sample may be carry-over from other donors' samples. CDR3s include the opening cysteine and the closing phenylalanine or tryptophan. The D gene is left open where the match is weak. Rows may omit the clone size; those that give it use once, few, many or a size class.

CDR3 DNA: TGCGCCAGCTCAAGAGGAGGCGCGGGGGGACCTCAAGAGACCCAGTACTTC; CDR3 protein: CASSRGGAGGPQETQYF; J gene: TRBJ2-5; V gene: TRBV10-1; clone size: medium-sized; D gene: TRBD2
CDR3 DNA: TGTGCCACCATAGGCGGATACAATCAGCCCCAGCATTTT; CDR3 protein: CATIGGYNQPQHF; J gene: TRBJ1-5; V gene: TRBV15; clone size: -; D gene: -
CDR3 DNA: TGTGCCAGCAGCGACCAGGCGGACACTGAAGCTTTCTTT; CDR3 protein: CASSDQADTEAFF; J gene: TRBJ1-1; V gene: TRBV11-1; clone size: -; D gene: -
CDR3 DNA: TGCGCCAGCAGGAGTCTTTCTTCCTACGAGCAGTACTTC; CDR3 protein: CASRSLSSYEQYF; J gene: TRBJ2-7; V gene: TRBV5-1; clone size: few; D gene: -
CDR3 DNA: TGTGCCAGCAGCTTAAGCCTACGAAGTGAAAAACTGTTTTTT; CDR3 protein: CASSLSLRSEKLFF; J gene: TRBJ1-4; V gene: TRBV7-2; clone size: few; D gene: -
CDR3 DNA: TGCAGTGCTAGCGGCCGCAGTTCCCTTACGAAGGGTGTAGGCCGGTTGGTCAAAAACATTCAGTACTTC; CDR3 protein: CSASGRSSLTKGVGRLVKNIQYF; J gene: TRBJ2-4; V gene: TRBV20-1; clone size: -; D gene: -
CDR3 DNA: TGTGCCAGCAGCCTATCCGGGGCGAACGACGAGCAGTACTTC; CDR3 protein: CASSLSGANDEQYF; J gene: TRBJ2-7; V gene: TRBV9; clone size: -; D gene: -
CDR3 DNA: TGTGCCAGCAGCTTCGGGGACAGCACTGAAGCTTTCTTT; CDR3 protein: CASSFGDSTEAFF; J gene: TRBJ1-1; V gene: TRBV5-5; clone size: few; D gene: TRBD1
CDR3 DNA: TGCAGTGCCCTCGACAGGGGGGGAAGCTCCTACGAGCAGTACTTC; CDR3 protein: CSALDRGGSSYEQYF; J gene: TRBJ2-7; V gene: TRBV20-1; clone size: -; D gene: TRBD1
CDR3 DNA: TGCGCCAGCAGCCAAGATGCGGGGACAGGGCGATGGGAGCAGTACTTC; CDR3 protein: CASSQDAGTGRWEQYF; J gene: TRBJ2-7; V gene: TRBV4-1; clone size: -; D gene: TRBD1
CDR3 DNA: TGTGCCAGCAGCTTAGCGCGTGGTAGCGGGGGGGCCCGGGAGCTGTTTTTT; CDR3 protein: CASSLARGSGGARELFF; J gene: TRBJ2-2; V gene: TRBV7-2; clone size: -; D gene: TRBD2
CDR3 DNA: TGTGCCAGCAGTGACTCTCCAGGAAGAGGAGCGAACACTGAAGCTTTCTTT; CDR3 protein: CASSDSPGRGANTEAFF; J gene: TRBJ1-1; V gene: TRBV9; clone size: few; D gene: -
CDR3 DNA: TGTGCCAGCAGCTTAGACAGGGGCGATCAGCCCCAGCATTTT; CDR3 protein: CASSLDRGDQPQHF; J gene: TRBJ1-5; V gene: TRBV7-9; clone size: many; D gene: TRBD1
CDR3 DNA: TGTGCCAGCAGATTAGCACGGTCACCCCTCCACTTT; CDR3 protein: CASRLARSPLHF; J gene: TRBJ1-6; V gene: TRBV12-3/TRBV12-4; clone size: -; D gene: -
CDR3 DNA: TGTGCCAGCAGCGCTACTTACTACGAGCAGTACTTC; CDR3 protein: CASSATYYEQYF; J gene: TRBJ2-7; V gene: TRBV12-3/TRBV12-4; clone size: few; D gene: -
CDR3 DNA: TGTGCCAGCAGAACCGGGAGGGGGACTAATGAAAAACTGTTTTTT; CDR3 protein: CASRTGRGTNEKLFF; J gene: TRBJ1-4; V gene: TRBV6-5; clone size: few; D gene: -
CDR3 DNA: TGTGCCAGCAGTTTGGGTCGCAGCTTATTCACAGATACGCAGTATTTT; CDR3 protein: CASSLGRSLFTDTQYF; J gene: TRBJ2-3; V gene: TRBV28; clone size: -; D gene: -
CDR3 DNA: TGTGCCAGCAGTTTCAGTGCCACCTACAATGAGCAGTTCTTC; CDR3 protein: CASSFSATYNEQFF; J gene: TRBJ2-1; V gene: TRBV28; clone size: -; D gene: -
CDR3 DNA: TGCGCCAGCAGCCCCCTGCCGGGACACCAATACGAGCAGTACTTC; CDR3 protein: CASSPLPGHQYEQYF; J gene: TRBJ2-7; V gene: TRBV4-1; clone size: once; D gene: -
CDR3 DNA: TGTGCCAGCAGCACCTGGACTAGTGGAGCGACAGATACGCAGTATTTT; CDR3 protein: CASSTWTSGATDTQYF; J gene: TRBJ2-3; V gene: TRBV6-2/TRBV6-3; clone size: few; D gene: TRBD2
CDR3 DNA: TGTGCCAGCAGCTTACCGAAAGGACAGGGACCTGATAGCAATCAGCCCCAGCATTTT; CDR3 protein: CASSLPKGQGPDSNQPQHF; J gene: TRBJ1-5; V gene: TRBV7-2; clone size: many; D gene: TRBD1
CDR3 DNA: TGTGCCAGCAGCTTTCCCCGACAGGCCGACGTTAACTATGGCTACACCTTC; CDR3 protein: CASSFPRQADVNYGYTF; J gene: TRBJ1-2; V gene: TRBV11-2; clone size: -; D gene: -
CDR3 DNA: TGCGCCAGCAGCCAAGGGGCTATACAGGTTAACTATGGCTACACCTTC; CDR3 protein: CASSQGAIQVNYGYTF; J gene: TRBJ1-2; V gene: TRBV4-1; clone size: many; D gene: -
CDR3 DNA: TGTGCCAGCAGTTTAGGGGAATTGGTCACAGATACGCAGTATTTT; CDR3 protein: CASSLGELVTDTQYF; J gene: TRBJ2-3; V gene: TRBV28; clone size: -; D gene: -
CDR3 DNA: TGTGCCAGCAGTGAATACGGCCCTCGCGAGCAGTACTTC; CDR3 protein: CASSEYGPREQYF; J gene: TRBJ2-7; V gene: TRBV25-1; clone size: few; D gene: -
CDR3 DNA: TGCGCCAGCAGCCAAGAAGGGGTATTGAACACTGAAGCTTTCTTT; CDR3 protein: CASSQEGVLNTEAFF; J gene: TRBJ1-1; V gene: TRBV4-3; clone size: once; D gene: -
CDR3 DNA: TGTGCCAGCAGCCCCACTTCGGGAAACACCGGGGAGCTGTTTTTT; CDR3 protein: CASSPTSGNTGELFF; J gene: TRBJ2-2; V gene: TRBV7-6; clone size: -; D gene: -
CDR3 DNA: TGTGCCAGCAGTCCTCCGACCGGGGGCCCAGATACGCAGTATTTT; CDR3 protein: CASSPPTGGPDTQYF; J gene: TRBJ2-3; V gene: TRBV12-3/TRBV12-4; clone size: -; D gene: -
CDR3 DNA: TGCGCCAGCAGCCACCCCGGGACAGGGGATGACTATGGCTACACCTTC; CDR3 protein: CASSHPGTGDDYGYTF; J gene: TRBJ1-2; V gene: TRBV4-1; clone size: few; D gene: TRBD1
CDR3 DNA: TGTGCCAGCAGTTTTGGGCGACTAGCGGGCAATGAGCAGTTCTTC; CDR3 protein: CASSFGRLAGNEQFF; J gene: TRBJ2-1; V gene: TRBV28; clone size: -; D gene: TRBD2
CDR3 DNA: TGTGCCAGTAGTACAGTACATCATCAGCCCCAGCATTTT; CDR3 protein: CASSTVHHQPQHF; J gene: TRBJ1-5; V gene: TRBV19; clone size: few; D gene: -
CDR3 DNA: TGTGCCAGCAGCGAACAGGGACAGGGGGTCGACGAGCAGTACTTC; CDR3 protein: CASSEQGQGVDEQYF; J gene: TRBJ2-7; V gene: TRBV9; clone size: many; D gene: TRBD1
CDR3 DNA: TGCAGTGCGGACGGGACTAGCGGGGGGCGGGCTAGCACAGATACGCAGTATTTT; CDR3 protein: CSADGTSGGRASTDTQYF; J gene: TRBJ2-3; V gene: TRBV20-1; clone size: -; D gene: TRBD2
CDR3 DNA: TGTGCCAGCAGCTTATTCGCTAGCGGGGGGACTCAACCCTACAATGAGCAGTTCTTC; CDR3 protein: CASSLFASGGTQPYNEQFF; J gene: TRBJ2-1; V gene: TRBV7-2; clone size: many; D gene: TRBD2
CDR3 DNA: TGTGCCAGCAGCTTAGTCAGGTCCGGAGATACGCAGTATTTT; CDR3 protein: CASSLVRSGDTQYF; J gene: TRBJ2-3; V gene: TRBV11-2; clone size: -; D gene: -
CDR3 DNA: TGCAGTGCTAGAGATCTGGATGGAGGGAGATTTCAGATTAGGCACGAGCAGTACTTC; CDR3 protein: CSARDLDGGRFQIRHEQYF; J gene: TRBJ2-7; V gene: TRBV20-1; clone size: few; D gene: -
CDR3 DNA: TGTGCCAGCACCCTGGGGGAGGGTAACTATGGCTACACCTTC; CDR3 protein: CASTLGEGNYGYTF; J gene: TRBJ1-2; V gene: TRBV6-6; clone size: few; D gene: -
CDR3 DNA: TGTGCCAGCAGTCAAAGAAGCTTGGACACTGAAGCTTTCTTT; CDR3 protein: CASSQRSLDTEAFF; J gene: TRBJ1-1; V gene: TRBV4-2; clone size: -; D gene: -
CDR3 DNA: TGTGCCAGCAGTACGGGACATTTTTACGAGCAGTACTTC; CDR3 protein: CASSTGHFYEQYF; J gene: TRBJ2-7; V gene: TRBV6-2/TRBV6-3; clone size: -; D gene: -
CDR3 DNA: TGTGCCAGCAGCTTAGGCCTTTTGCGGGGGAGCTCCTACGAGCAGTACTTC; CDR3 protein: CASSLGLLRGSSYEQYF; J gene: TRBJ2-7; V gene: TRBV7-2; clone size: few; D gene: TRBD2
CDR3 DNA: TGTGCCAGCAGTTACCGACAGATCTACGAGCAGTACTTC; CDR3 protein: CASSYRQIYEQYF; J gene: TRBJ2-7; V gene: TRBV6-2/TRBV6-3; clone size: few; D gene: -
CDR3 DNA: TGTGCCAGCAGCTTACCTCGTGCGGGGGACAATGAGCAGTTCTTC; CDR3 protein: CASSLPRAGDNEQFF; J gene: TRBJ2-1; V gene: TRBV7-2; clone size: -; D gene: TRBD2
CDR3 DNA: TGTGCCAGCCACTGGGGGACGATGCAGTTCTTC; CDR3 protein: CASHWGTMQFF; J gene: TRBJ2-1; V gene: TRBV11-2; clone size: -; D gene: -
CDR3 DNA: TGTGCCAGCAGCCAAGAATGGGCAGGTGACACTGAAGCTTTCTTT; CDR3 protein: CASSQEWAGDTEAFF; J gene: TRBJ1-1; V gene: TRBV14; clone size: -; D gene: -
CDR3 DNA: TGTGCCAGCAGCTTAACGACGGCAATGAACACTGAAGATTTCTTT; CDR3 protein: CASSLTTAMNTEDFF; J gene: TRBJ1-1; V gene: TRBV7-8; clone size: -; D gene: -
CDR3 DNA: TGTGCCAGCACAACCAACCCCGATGGCTACACCTTC; CDR3 protein: CASTTNPDGYTF; J gene: TRBJ1-2; V gene: TRBV7-2; clone size: few; D gene: -
CDR3 DNA: TGTGCCAGCAGCGTAGAGGGTGGGTCCACTGAAGCTTTCTTT; CDR3 protein: CASSVEGGSTEAFF; J gene: TRBJ1-1; V gene: TRBV9; clone size: -; D gene: -
CDR3 DNA: TGTGCCAGCAGCCACAACCGGGACAGGGTTTACGAGCAGTACTTC; CDR3 protein: CASSHNRDRVYEQYF; J gene: TRBJ2-7; V gene: TRBV7-9; clone size: few; D gene: TRBD1
CDR3 DNA: TGCAGCGGCTCACAGGGGCTAAGCTCCTACAATGAGCAGTTCTTC; CDR3 protein: CSGSQGLSSYNEQFF; J gene: TRBJ2-1; V gene: TRBV29-1; clone size: -; D gene: TRBD1
CDR3 DNA: TGTGCCAGCAGCTTAAGCGGCCCCAATGAGCAGTTCTTC; CDR3 protein: CASSLSGPNEQFF; J gene: TRBJ2-1; V gene: TRBV7-4; clone size: -; D gene: -
CDR3 DNA: TGTGCCAGTACCGGGACAGGGAGTTCTAACTATGGCTACACCTTC; CDR3 protein: CASTGTGSSNYGYTF; J gene: TRBJ1-2; V gene: TRBV2; clone size: -; D gene: TRBD1
CDR3 DNA: TGCGCCAGCAGCCAATCCCAAGGGGTGAATCAGCCCCAGCATTTT; CDR3 protein: CASSQSQGVNQPQHF; J gene: TRBJ1-5; V gene: TRBV4-1; clone size: many; D gene: -
CDR3 DNA: TGTGCCAGCAGCCGACTCGCCGGGACAGCCGCCTTGCCTGAAGCTTTCTTT; CDR3 protein: CASSRLAGTAALPEAFF; J gene: TRBJ1-1; V gene: TRBV7-2; clone size: few; D gene: TRBD1
CDR3 DNA: TGTGCCACCAGTGAAGAGGGGCCCCAAGATACGCAGTATTTT; CDR3 protein: CATSEEGPQDTQYF; J gene: TRBJ2-3; V gene: TRBV24-1; clone size: few; D gene: -
CDR3 DNA: TGTGCCAGCAGCCTTCCCAGGGCTCAACGCACTGAAGCTTTCTTT; CDR3 protein: CASSLPRAQRTEAFF; J gene: TRBJ1-1; V gene: TRBV12-3/TRBV12-4; clone size: few; D gene: -